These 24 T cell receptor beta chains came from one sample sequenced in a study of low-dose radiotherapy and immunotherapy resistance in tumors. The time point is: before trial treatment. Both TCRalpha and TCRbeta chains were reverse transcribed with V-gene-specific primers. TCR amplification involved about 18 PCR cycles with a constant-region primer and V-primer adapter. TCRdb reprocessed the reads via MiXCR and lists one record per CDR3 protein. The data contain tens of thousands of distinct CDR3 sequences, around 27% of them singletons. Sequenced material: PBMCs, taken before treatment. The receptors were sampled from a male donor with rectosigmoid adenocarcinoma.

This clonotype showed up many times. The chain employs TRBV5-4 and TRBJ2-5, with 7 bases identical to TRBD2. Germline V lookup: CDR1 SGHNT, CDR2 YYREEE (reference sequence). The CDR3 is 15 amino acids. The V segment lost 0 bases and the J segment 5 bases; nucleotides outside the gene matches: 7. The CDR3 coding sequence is TGTGCCAGCAGCTTGGCCGCTAGCGGCGGGGAGACCCAGTACTTC. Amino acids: CASSLAASGGETQYF.

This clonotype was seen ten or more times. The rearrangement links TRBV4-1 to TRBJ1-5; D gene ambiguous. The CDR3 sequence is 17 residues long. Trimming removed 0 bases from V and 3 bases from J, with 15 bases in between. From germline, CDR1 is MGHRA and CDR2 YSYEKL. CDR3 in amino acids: CASSQERSGSDNQPQHF. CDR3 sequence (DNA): TGCGCCAGCAGCCAAGAGCGTTCGGGCAGTGACAATCAGCCCCAGCATTTT.

The CDR3 region is CASSAVTESYEQYF. The CDR3 DNA reads TGTGCCAGCTCGGCCGTGACAGAGTCCTACGAGCAGTACTTC. The gene calls are TRBV18 and TRBJ2-7, with TRBD1 as a possible D gene (5 bases). This CDR3 is 14 amino acids long. V was trimmed by 6 bases and J by 1 base, leaving 13 bases between them. From germline, CDR1 is KGHSH and CDR2 LQKENI.

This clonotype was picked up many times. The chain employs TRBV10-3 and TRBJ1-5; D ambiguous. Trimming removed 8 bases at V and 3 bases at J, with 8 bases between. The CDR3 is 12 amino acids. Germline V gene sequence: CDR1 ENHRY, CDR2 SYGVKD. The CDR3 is CAIGNNNQPQHF. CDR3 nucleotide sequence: TGTGCCATCGGGAACAACAATCAGCCCCAGCATTTT.

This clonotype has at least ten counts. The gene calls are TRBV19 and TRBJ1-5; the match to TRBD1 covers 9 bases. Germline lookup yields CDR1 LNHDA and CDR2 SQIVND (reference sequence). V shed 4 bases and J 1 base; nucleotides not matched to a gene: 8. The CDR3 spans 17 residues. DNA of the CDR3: TGTGCCAGTAGTACCGGACAGGGGAGAGGGAGCAATCAGCCCCAGCATTTT. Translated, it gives CASSTGQGRGSNQPQHF.

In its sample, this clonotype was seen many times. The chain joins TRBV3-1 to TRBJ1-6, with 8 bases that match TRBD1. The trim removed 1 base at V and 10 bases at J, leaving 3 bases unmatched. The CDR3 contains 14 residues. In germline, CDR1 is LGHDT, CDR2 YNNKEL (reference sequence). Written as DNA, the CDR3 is TGTGCCAGCAGCCAAGGGACAGGGCGCTCACCCCTCCACTTT. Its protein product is CASSQGTGRSPLHF. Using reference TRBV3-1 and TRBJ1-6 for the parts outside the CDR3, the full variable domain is DTAVSQTPKYLVTQMGNDKSIKCEQNLGHDTMYWYKQDSKKFLKIMFSYNNKELIINETVPNRFSPKSPDKAHLNLHINSLELGDSAVYFCASSQGTGRSPLHFGNGTRLTVT.

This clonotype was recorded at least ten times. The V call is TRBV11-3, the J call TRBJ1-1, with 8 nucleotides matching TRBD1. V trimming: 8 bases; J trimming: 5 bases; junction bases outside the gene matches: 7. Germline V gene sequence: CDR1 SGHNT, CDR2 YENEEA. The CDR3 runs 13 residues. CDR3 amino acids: CASGIDRGTEAFF. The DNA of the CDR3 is TGTGCCAGCGGTATTGACAGGGGAACTGAAGCTTTCTTT.

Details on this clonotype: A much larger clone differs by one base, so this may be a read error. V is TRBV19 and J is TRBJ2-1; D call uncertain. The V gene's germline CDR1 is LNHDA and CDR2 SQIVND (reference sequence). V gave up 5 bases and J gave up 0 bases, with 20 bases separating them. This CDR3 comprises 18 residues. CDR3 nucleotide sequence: TGTGCCAGTAGTCGCGATGACGCAGCCTTAAGCTCCTACAATGAGCAGTTCTTC. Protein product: CASSRDDAALSSYNEQFF.

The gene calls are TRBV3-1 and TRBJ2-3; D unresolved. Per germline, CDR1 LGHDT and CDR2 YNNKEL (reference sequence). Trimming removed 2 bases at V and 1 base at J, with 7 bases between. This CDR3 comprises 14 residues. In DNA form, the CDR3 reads TGTGCCAGCAGCCAACGGGTGGGCACAGATACGCAGTATTTT. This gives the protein CASSQRVGTDTQYF.

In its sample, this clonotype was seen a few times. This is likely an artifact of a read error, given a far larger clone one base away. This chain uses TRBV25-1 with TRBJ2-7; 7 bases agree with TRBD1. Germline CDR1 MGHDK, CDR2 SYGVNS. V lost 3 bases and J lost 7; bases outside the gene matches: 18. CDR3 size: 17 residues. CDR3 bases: TGTGCCAGCAGTGATGACAGGGTCGATAGCTCCTACAATGAGCAGTACTTC. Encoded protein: CASSDDRVDSSYNEQYF.

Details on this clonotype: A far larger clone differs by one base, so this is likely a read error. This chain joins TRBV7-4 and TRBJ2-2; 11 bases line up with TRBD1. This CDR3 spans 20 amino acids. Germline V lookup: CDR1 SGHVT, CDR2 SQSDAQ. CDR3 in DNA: TGTGCCAGCACCCTAATGGCCCGTTTTGGGACAGGGGGGAACACCGGGGAGCTGATTTTT. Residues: CASTLMARFGTGGNTGELIF.

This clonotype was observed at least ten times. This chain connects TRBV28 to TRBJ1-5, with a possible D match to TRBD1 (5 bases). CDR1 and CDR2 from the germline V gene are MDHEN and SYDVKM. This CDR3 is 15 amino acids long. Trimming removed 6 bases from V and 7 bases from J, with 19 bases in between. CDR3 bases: TGTGCCAGCAGCCCCCTCAGCGGGGGGGGACAGCCCCAGCATTTT. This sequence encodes CASSPLSGGGQPQHF.

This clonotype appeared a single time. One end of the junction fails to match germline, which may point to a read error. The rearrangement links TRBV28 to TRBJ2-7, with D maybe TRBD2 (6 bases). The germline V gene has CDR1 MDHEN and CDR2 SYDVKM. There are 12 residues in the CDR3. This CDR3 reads CATRRDGNEQHF. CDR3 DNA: TGTGCGACCAGGCGGGATGGCAATGAGCAGCACTTC.

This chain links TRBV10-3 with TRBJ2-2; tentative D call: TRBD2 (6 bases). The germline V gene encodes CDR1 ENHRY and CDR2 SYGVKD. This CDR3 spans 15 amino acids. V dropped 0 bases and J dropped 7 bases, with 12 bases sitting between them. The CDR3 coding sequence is TGTGCCATCAGTGAGTCGGGGACTTCCTACGGGGAGCTGTTTTTT. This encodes CAISESGTSYGELFF.

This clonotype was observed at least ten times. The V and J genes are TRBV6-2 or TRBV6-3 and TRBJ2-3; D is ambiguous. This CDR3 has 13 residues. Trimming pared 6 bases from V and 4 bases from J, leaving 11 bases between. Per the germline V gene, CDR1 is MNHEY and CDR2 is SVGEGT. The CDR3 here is CASSLGWADTQYF. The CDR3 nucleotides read TGTGCCAGCAGCCTTGGATGGGCAGATACGCAGTATTTT.

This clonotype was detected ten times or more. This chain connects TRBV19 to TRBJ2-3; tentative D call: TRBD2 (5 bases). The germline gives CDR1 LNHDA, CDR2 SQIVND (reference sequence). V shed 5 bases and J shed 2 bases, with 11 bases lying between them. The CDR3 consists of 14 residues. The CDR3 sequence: CASSPAANTDTQYF. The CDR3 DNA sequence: TGTGCCAGTAGTCCAGCGGCAAACACAGATACGCAGTATTTT.

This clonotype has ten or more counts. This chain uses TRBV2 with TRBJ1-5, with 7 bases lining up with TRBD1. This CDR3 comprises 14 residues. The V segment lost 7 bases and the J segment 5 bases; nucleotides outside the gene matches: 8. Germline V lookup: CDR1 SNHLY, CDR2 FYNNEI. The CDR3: CASNIQGIDQPQHF. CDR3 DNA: TGTGCCAGCAATATACAGGGGATCGATCAGCCCCAGCATTTT.

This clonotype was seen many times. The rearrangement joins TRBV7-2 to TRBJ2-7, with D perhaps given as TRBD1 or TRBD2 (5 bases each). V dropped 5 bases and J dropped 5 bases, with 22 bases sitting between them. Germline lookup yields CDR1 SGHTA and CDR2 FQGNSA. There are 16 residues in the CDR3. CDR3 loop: CASSPRGGQGGNEQYF. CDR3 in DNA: TGTGCCAGCAGCCCCCGGGGTGGGCAGGGTGGCAACGAGCAGTACTTC.

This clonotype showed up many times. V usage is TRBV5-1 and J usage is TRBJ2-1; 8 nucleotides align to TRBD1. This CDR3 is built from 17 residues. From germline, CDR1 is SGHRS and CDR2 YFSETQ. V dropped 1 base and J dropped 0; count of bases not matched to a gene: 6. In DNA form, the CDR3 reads TGCGCCAGCAGCTTGTATCCAGGACAGGGCTCCTACAATGAGCAGTTCTTC. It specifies CASSLYPGQGSYNEQFF.

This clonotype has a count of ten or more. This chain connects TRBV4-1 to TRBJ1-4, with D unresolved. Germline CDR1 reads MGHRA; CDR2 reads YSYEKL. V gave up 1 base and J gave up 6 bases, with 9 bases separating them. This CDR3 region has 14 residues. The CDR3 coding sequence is TGCGCCAGCAGCCAAGTCGAGGGCTATGAAAAACTGTTTTTT. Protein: CASSQVEGYEKLFF.

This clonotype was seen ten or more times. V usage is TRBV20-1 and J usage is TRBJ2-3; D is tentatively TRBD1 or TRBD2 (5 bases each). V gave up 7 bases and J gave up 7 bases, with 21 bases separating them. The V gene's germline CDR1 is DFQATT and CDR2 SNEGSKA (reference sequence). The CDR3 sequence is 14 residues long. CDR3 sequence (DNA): TGCAGTGGTGGGGGTCCGTTAGACCCCTATACGCAGTATTTT. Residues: CSGGGPLDPYTQYF.

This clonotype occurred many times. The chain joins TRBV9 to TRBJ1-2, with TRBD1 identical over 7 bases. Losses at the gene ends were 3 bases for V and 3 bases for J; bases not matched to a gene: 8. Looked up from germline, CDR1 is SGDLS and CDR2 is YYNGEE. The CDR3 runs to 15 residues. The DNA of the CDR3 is TGTGCCAGCAGCGCCAGACAGGGCGGTCACTATGGCTACACCTTC. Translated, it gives CASSARQGGHYGYTF.

In DNA form, the CDR3 reads TGTGCCAGCAGCTCAATGGACGGCGCCCTTAACTATGGCTACACCTTC. This gives the protein CASSSMDGALNYGYTF. The rearrangement links TRBV5-6 to TRBJ1-2; unclear D gene. Trimming stripped 3 bases from V and 1 base from J, with 16 bases between. Germline V gene sequence: CDR1 SGHDT, CDR2 YYEEEE. CDR3 length equals 16 residues.

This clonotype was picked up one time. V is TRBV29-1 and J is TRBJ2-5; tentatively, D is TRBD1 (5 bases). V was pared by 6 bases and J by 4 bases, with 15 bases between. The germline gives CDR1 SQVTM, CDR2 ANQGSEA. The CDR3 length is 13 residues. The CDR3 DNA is TGCAGCGTCCCTGGGGCAGGGCTAGAGACCCAGTACTTC. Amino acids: CSVPGAGLETQYF.